Listed below are T cell receptor beta chains from one sample, sequenced in a study of control samples from healthy donors and cancer patients. Method: immunoSEQ multiplex PCR; TCRdb's copy keeps in-frame clones and lacks some. The sample records 150,000 or so clones, about 94% being singletons. The source material was blood. These receptors all come from a man aged 35-49 years in good health. Both conserved end residues are part of each CDR3. A D gene is named only where the DNA matches it firmly. Only some rows state a clone size, as once, few, many or a class for expanded clones.

cdr3_aa cdr3_nt j_call v_call d_call cdr3_length clone_size
CASSKDLQGGNGYTF TGTGCCAGCAGCAAAGATCTGCAGGGAGGGAATGGCTACACCTTC TRBJ1-2 TRBV7-6 - 15 -
CATSRDPGNTIYF TGCGCCACCTCCAGGGACCCTGGAAACACCATATATTTT TRBJ1-3 TRBV10-2 - 13 once
CAISESGPTNQPQHF TGTGCCATCAGTGAGTCGGGTCCGACCAATCAGCCCCAGCATTTT TRBJ1-5 TRBV10-3 - 15 -
CASSLRGGYEQYF TGTGCCAGCAGCCTCAGGGGAGGCTACGAGCAGTACTTC TRBJ2-7 TRBV27 - 13 -
CASIPGSAANYGYTF TGTGCCAGCATTCCCGGGTCCGCAGCTAACTATGGCTACACCTTC TRBJ1-2 TRBV28 - 15 -
CAWSNTGVTEAFF TGTGCCTGGAGTAATACAGGGGTCACTGAAGCTTTCTTT TRBJ1-1 TRBV30 TRBD1 13 -
CASSQESHGDASSYEQYF TGCGCCAGCAGCCAAGAGTCCCATGGGGACGCGAGCTCCTACGAGCAGTACTTC TRBJ2-7 TRBV4-1 - 18 -
CASSLGVSANEKLFF TGTGCCAGCAGCTTAGGAGTGTCGGCTAATGAAAAACTGTTTTTT TRBJ1-4 TRBV7-2 - 15 -
CATTVTPTGGYGYTF TGTGCCACTACAGTTACTCCGACAGGAGGATATGGCTACACCTTC TRBJ1-2 TRBV19 - 15 -
CASRSGQGYGYTF TGTGCCAGCAGGTCGGGACAGGGGTATGGCTACACCTTC TRBJ1-2 TRBV3-1/TRBV3-2 TRBD1 13 once
CASSHQGANTEAFF TGTGCCAGCAGTCACCAGGGGGCCAACACTGAAGCTTTCTTT TRBJ1-1 TRBV6-2/TRBV6-3 TRBD1 14 once
CASGLTLSTDTQYF TGTGCTAGTGGTTTGACCCTGAGCACAGATACGCAGTATTTT TRBJ2-3 TRBV12-5 - 14 -
CASTLRDREAFF TGTGCCAGCACCTTAAGGGACAGGGAAGCTTTCTTT TRBJ1-1 TRBV28 TRBD1 12 -
CAGSSGHATSTDTQYF TGTGCCGGCAGTTCTGGACACGCAACGTCCACAGATACGCAGTATTTT TRBJ2-3 TRBV6-5 - 16 -
CASSLNGGDTEAFF TGTGCCAGCAGCTTGAATGGGGGGGACACTGAAGCTTTCTTT TRBJ1-1 TRBV5-6 - 14 -
CASIQGSSYNEQFF TGTGCCAGTATACAGGGCAGCTCCTACAATGAGCAGTTCTTC TRBJ2-1 TRBV2 - 14 -
CASSLATGHLFF TGTGCCAGCAGCTTAGCGACAGGGCACCTTTTCTTC TRBJ2-7 TRBV11-2 TRBD1 12 -
CASSEFGTEAFF TGTGCCAGCAGTGAATTTGGCACTGAAGCTTTCTTT TRBJ1-1 TRBV25-1 - 12 -
CASSSPSDPANTEAFF TGTGCCAGCAGTTCTCCATCGGACCCCGCGAACACTGAAGCTTTCTTT TRBJ1-1 TRBV28 - 16 once
CASSRRRTSGGFYEQFF TGTGCCAGCAGCCGCCGACGGACTAGCGGGGGTTTCTATGAGCAGTTCTTC TRBJ2-1 TRBV3-1/TRBV3-2 TRBD2 17 -
CASRSGQTSTDTQYF TGTGCCAGCAGGTCGGGACAGACTAGCACAGATACGCAGTATTTT TRBJ2-3 TRBV5-8 TRBD1 15 once
CSVEDIAIPDGGYTF TGCAGCGTTGAAGATATAGCCATTCCGGATGGAGGCTACACCTTC TRBJ1-2 TRBV29-1 - 15 -
CASSPPMDTEAFF TGTGCCAGCTCACCACCAATGGACACTGAAGCTTTCTTT TRBJ1-1 TRBV18 - 13 -
CATSGAGLTDTQYF TGTGCCACCAGTGGGGCGGGGTTGACAGATACGCAGTATTTT TRBJ2-3 TRBV24-1 - 14 -
CASSPRPFNYGYTF TGTGCCAGCAGCCCACGGCCCTTTAACTATGGCTACACCTTC TRBJ1-2 TRBV7-2 - 14 -
CAWNTDERLFNAEAFF TGTGCCTGGAATACAGATGAGCGTCTGTTTAACGCTGAAGCTTTCTTT TRBJ1-1 TRBV30 - 16 -
CASSLGRADTEAFF TGTGCCAGCAGTTTAGGCAGGGCGGACACTGAAGCTTTCTTT TRBJ1-1 TRBV6-5 - 14 -
CASSPTGMNTEAFF TGTGCCAGCTCACCCACAGGGATGAACACTGAAGCTTTCTTT TRBJ1-1 TRBV18 - 14 few
CSASTGSPLHF TGCAGTGCTAGTACAGGGTCACCCCTCCACTTT TRBJ1-6 TRBV20-1 - 11 -
CASSWGGGQPYEQYF TGTGCCAGCAGTTGGGGCGGAGGGCAGCCCTACGAGCAGTACTTC TRBJ2-7 TRBV7-9 - 15 once
CSVLYNTEAFF TGCAGCGTTCTTTACAACACTGAAGCTTTCTTT TRBJ1-1 TRBV29-1 - 11 -
CASSPLGQGGNQPQHF TGTGCCAGCTCACCTCTGGGCCAGGGTGGTAATCAGCCCCAGCATTTT TRBJ1-5 TRBV18 - 16 -
CASNYGAGSGTEAFF TGTGCCAGTAACTATGGGGCAGGGAGTGGCACTGAAGCTTTCTTT TRBJ1-1 TRBV19 - 15 -
CSASTSGDLYEQYF TGCAGTGCTAGTACTAGCGGGGATCTTTACGAGCAGTACTTC TRBJ2-7 TRBV20-1 TRBD2 14 once
CATSRERETEAFF TGTGCCACCAGCAGAGAGAGGGAAACTGAAGCTTTCTTT TRBJ1-1 TRBV15 - 13 -
CAWSQDSGGTDTQYF TGTGCCTGGAGTCAAGATAGCGGGGGCACAGATACGCAGTATTTT TRBJ2-3 TRBV30 TRBD2 15 -
CASSAHPSTGNYGYTF TGTGCCAGCAGCGCCCATCCCTCAACAGGGAACTATGGCTACACCTTC TRBJ1-2 TRBV9 - 16 -
CASSAVTDTQYF TGTGCCAGCAGCGCGGTTACAGATACGCAGTATTTT TRBJ2-3 TRBV7-2 - 12 -
CASSLSWDDNENSPLHF TGTGCCAGCAGTTTATCGTGGGACGACAATGAGAATTCACCCCTCCACTTT TRBJ1-6 TRBV27 - 17 -
CASRSSEIPTSTDTQYF TGTGCCAGTAGAAGCAGTGAGATACCCACTAGCACAGATACGCAGTATTTT TRBJ2-3 TRBV19 - 17 -
CASSPASGASYEQYF TGTGCCAGCTCACCAGCCAGCGGGGCCTCCTACGAGCAGTACTTC TRBJ2-7 TRBV18 TRBD2 15 -
CASSVPRGGWNQPQHF TGTGCCAGCAGTGTGCCCAGGGGAGGTTGGAATCAGCCCCAGCATTTT TRBJ1-5 TRBV28 - 16 -